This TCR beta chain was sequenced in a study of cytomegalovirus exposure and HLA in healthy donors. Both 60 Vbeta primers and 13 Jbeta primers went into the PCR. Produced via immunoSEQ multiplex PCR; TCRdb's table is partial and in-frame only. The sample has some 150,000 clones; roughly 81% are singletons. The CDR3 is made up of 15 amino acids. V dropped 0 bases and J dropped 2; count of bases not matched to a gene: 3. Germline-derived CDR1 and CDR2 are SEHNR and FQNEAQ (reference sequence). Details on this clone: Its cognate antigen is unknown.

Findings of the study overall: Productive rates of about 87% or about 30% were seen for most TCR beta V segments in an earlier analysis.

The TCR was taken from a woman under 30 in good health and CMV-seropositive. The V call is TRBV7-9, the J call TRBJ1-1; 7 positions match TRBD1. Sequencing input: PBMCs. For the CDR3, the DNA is TGTGCCAGCAGCTTAGCCGACAGGGCTAACACTGAAGCTTTCTTT. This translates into CASSLADRANTEAFF.